Listed here are 21 T cell receptor beta chains from one sample, sequenced in a study of cytomegalovirus exposure and HLA in healthy donors (dated by TCRdb to about 2017). Libraries were constructed by the immunoSEQ multiplex PCR assay. The multiplex PCR relied on a mix of 60 forward primers for TCR Vbeta segments and 13 reverse primers for TCR Jbeta segments. TCRdb's version of the immuneACCESS table is confined to in-frame rearrangements and falls short of the full clone set. An unresolved V gene accounts for under half of the shortfall where checked; the remainder is of unknown origin. For this sample there are under 150,000 clones; around 77% appear just once. The ten largest clones take up approximately 1.7% of the sample. Sequencing input: PBMCs. The source of these receptors is a woman aged 45-65 years in good health and CMV-seronegative.

This rearrangement joins TRBV19 to TRBJ1-2; TRBD1 agrees at 10 bases. The junction had 2 bases not matched to a gene; V was cut back by 1 base and J by 6 bases. The CDR3 is 14 residues long. Germline V lookup: CDR1 LNHDA, CDR2 SQIVND (reference sequence). The CDR3 nucleotides read TGTGCCAGTAGTATAGTAGGGACAGGGGATGGCTACACCTTC. It translates to CASSIVGTGDGYTF.

This clone has more than one count but fewer than ten. The chain carries TRBV7-2 and TRBJ2-1, with a possible D match to TRBD2 (5 bases). With 3 bases removed from V and 9 bases from J, the gap between germline ends came to 12 bases. Germline V CDR1 and CDR2: SGHTA, FQGNSA. The CDR3 is made up of 13 amino acids. The CDR3 region has the DNA TGTGCCAGCAGCTTGGGAGTGCAGGCTGAGCAGTTCTTC. Translated: CASSLGVQAEQFF.

The gene calls are TRBV2 and TRBJ1-2; D gene unclear. Trimming pared 3 bases from V and 8 bases from J, leaving 10 bases between. The CDR3 loop spans 12 amino acids. Germline V gene data show CDR1 as SNHLY and CDR2 as FYNNEI. CDR3 coding DNA: TGTGCCAGCAGTGATGAGGGCTTCGGCTACACCTTC. This translates into CASSDEGFGYTF.

The chain links TRBV5-1 to TRBJ1-2; D is perhaps TRBD1 (5 bases). The germline gives CDR1 SGHRS, CDR2 YFSETQ. This CDR3 spans 15 amino acids. Trimming stripped 0 bases from V and 2 bases from J, with 11 bases between. The CDR3 DNA reads TGCGCCAGCAGCTTGGCCGGAACAGGCAACTATGGCTACACCTTC. Its protein product is CASSLAGTGNYGYTF.

The V call is TRBV4-3, the J call TRBJ2-3; a weak D match, TRBD2 (5 bases). The length of the CDR3 is 13 residues. Trimming removed 3 bases from V and 4 bases from J, with 8 bases in between. CDR1 LGHNA and CDR2 YSLEER come from the germline V gene. CDR3 region: CASSHRDSDTQYF. DNA of the CDR3: TGCGCCAGCAGCCATCGGGATTCAGATACGCAGTATTTT.

The chain uses TRBV15 and TRBJ2-3; 9 positions match TRBD1. Unmatched junction bases numbered 8, after V lost 7 bases and J lost 3 bases. This CDR3 spans 15 amino acids. CDR1 and CDR2 from the germline V gene are LNHNV and YYDKDF (reference sequence). CDR3 in DNA: TGTGCCACCACCGAGACAGGGGGAGGGACAGATACGCAGTATTTT. Translation gives CATTETGGGTDTQYF.

In nucleotides, the CDR3 is TGCAGCGTTGAAGTGAGCTCCTACAATGAGCAGTTCTTC. It yields the protein CSVEVSSYNEQFF. V usage is TRBV29-1 and J usage is TRBJ2-1; D gene ambiguous. CDR3 length: 13 amino acids. Between the trimmed V and J ends, which lost 1 base and 0 bases, there was a span of 4 bases. Germline lookup yields CDR1 SQVTM and CDR2 ANQGSEA.

CDR3 nucleotides: TGTGCCAGCTCACCCAAGGGAGGTGGAGGGACCCAGTACTTC. This encodes CASSPKGGGGTQYF. This sequence joins TRBV18 and TRBJ2-5; tentatively, D is TRBD2 (6 bases). Germline V gene lookup returns CDR1 KGHSH and CDR2 LQKENI. This CDR3 spans 14 amino acids. V was shortened by 3 bases and J by 7 bases, with 15 bases between the two germline ends.

This clone was counted a few times. This chain links TRBV29-1 with TRBJ2-7, with 10 bases aligning to TRBD1. The V and J ends lost 6 bases and 6 bases, in that order; junction bases with no gene match: 2. CDR1 is SQVTM, CDR2 ANQGSEA, per germline. The CDR3 covers 11 residues. The CDR3 sequence: CSVDRGLEQYF. In nucleotides, the CDR3 is TGCAGCGTAGACAGGGGGCTCGAGCAGTACTTC.

V is TRBV5-6 and J is TRBJ2-5, with TRBD2 identical over 7 bases. Germline V CDR1 and CDR2: SGHDT, YYEEEE. The CDR3 totals 14 residues. V gave up 3 bases and J gave up 5 bases; unmatched junction bases: 7. This CDR3 is CASSYWATSETQYF. The CDR3 nucleotides read TGTGCCAGCAGCTACTGGGCGACTAGCGAGACCCAGTACTTC.

The V and J genes are TRBV20-1 and TRBJ2-4; a possible D gene is TRBD2 (6 bases). V was shortened by 3 bases and J by 16 bases, with 13 bases between the two germline ends. This CDR3 contains 10 residues. Germline values: CDR1 DFQATT, CDR2 SNEGSKA (reference sequence). CDR3 protein: CSASPGGVYF. The CDR3 nucleotides read TGCAGTGCTAGCCCCGGGGGTGTATACTTC.

This chain connects TRBV7-9 to TRBJ1-3; 9 positions agree with TRBD1. The CDR3 extends over 16 amino acids. V trimming: 5 bases; J trimming: 3 bases; junction bases outside the gene matches: 8. The germline CDR1 and CDR2 sequences are SEHNR and FQNEAQ (reference sequence). CDR3 bases: TGTGCCAGCAGCCTACGGGACAGGGAGTTTGGAAACACCATATATTTT. It encodes CASSLRDREFGNTIYF.

This clone was observed a few times. The genes are TRBV28 and TRBJ1-2; 12 nucleotides match TRBD1. Germline-derived CDR1 and CDR2 are MDHEN and SYDVKM. The CDR3 is 15 amino acids. V lost 6 bases to trimming and J lost 4 bases; unmatched junction nucleotides: 6. CDR3 sequence: CASSLGTGGFYGYTF. The CDR3 DNA is TGTGCCAGCAGCCTAGGGACAGGGGGCTTCTATGGCTACACCTTC.

This clone is a singleton in its sample. J is TRBJ2-7 and V is TRBV4-1; TRBD2 matches 7 bases. Germline CDR1 and CDR2: MGHRA and YSYEKL. J was trimmed by 6 bases and V by 4 bases; bases with no gene match: 15. This CDR3 has 16 amino acids. CDR3 sequence: CASSPLGEGGPGEQYF. CDR3 nucleotide sequence: TGCGCCAGCAGCCCCCTCGGTGAGGGAGGGCCTGGCGAGCAGTACTTC.

The V and J genes are TRBV5-1 and TRBJ1-2, with D possibly matching TRBD1 (5 bases). V was trimmed by 3 bases and J by 5 bases, leaving 14 bases between them. Germline-derived CDR1 and CDR2 are SGHRS and YFSETQ. This CDR3 region has 14 residues. The CDR3 reads CASSSTTENYGYTF. CDR3 nucleotide sequence: TGCGCCAGCAGCTCGACGACAGAAAATTATGGCTACACCTTC.

The chain recombines TRBV28 with TRBJ2-7; unclear D gene. CDR1 is MDHEN and CDR2 is SYDVKM in the germline V gene. This CDR3 has 11 amino acids. V was trimmed by 6 bases and J by 3 bases, leaving 6 bases between them. The CDR3 sequence: CASSEIYEQYF. CDR3 DNA: TGTGCCAGCAGCGAGATCTACGAGCAGTACTTC.

The rearrangement links TRBV7-9 to TRBJ2-7; tentative D call: TRBD1 (6 bases). The V gene lost 5 bases and the J gene lost 0 bases, with 17 bases spanning the gap. In germline, CDR1 is SEHNR, CDR2 FQNEAQ (reference sequence). This CDR3 has 16 amino acids. The CDR3 bases are TGTGCCAGCAGCCCCCCCAGGGGCGCGGACTCCTACGAGCAGTACTTC. Amino acids: CASSPPRGADSYEQYF.

V gene TRBV28 combines with J gene TRBJ2-2, with D tentatively TRBD2 (5 bases). The germline gives CDR1 MDHEN, CDR2 SYDVKM. Trimming stripped 3 bases from V and 7 bases from J, with 9 bases between. CDR3 size: 13 residues. CDR3 region: CASSLRASGELFF. The CDR3 DNA sequence: TGTGCCAGCAGTTTGAGGGCTAGCGGGGAGCTGTTTTTT. The full variable domain, with the rest looked up from reference TRBV28 and TRBJ2-2, is DVKVTQSSRYLVKRTGEKVFLECVQDMDHENMFWYRQDPGLGLRLIYFSYDVKMKEKGDIPEGYSVSREKKERFSLILESASTNQTSMYLCASSLRASGELFFGEGSRLTVL.

V is TRBV6-4 and J is TRBJ2-2; tentative D call: TRBD1 (5 bases). Germline V gene sequence: CDR1 MRHNA, CDR2 SNTAGT. The CDR3 is 13 amino acids. V gave up 3 bases and J gave up 7 bases, with 9 bases separating them. CDR3 coding DNA: TGTGCCAGCAGTGAAAGGGGAAGCGGGGAGCTGTTTTTT. Translated: CASSERGSGELFF.

The chain recombines TRBV28 with TRBJ1-4, with a tentative D call TRBD1 (5 bases). The CDR3 sequence is 15 residues long. The germline V gene encodes CDR1 MDHEN and CDR2 SYDVKM. Trimming stripped 5 bases from V and 10 bases from J, with 20 bases between. CDR3 loop: CASSPPGSPGGKLFF. The CDR3 DNA is TGTGCCAGCAGTCCCCCGGGGTCCCCCGGGGGAAAACTGTTTTTT.

The chain links TRBV7-2 to TRBJ2-3; 11 positions match TRBD2. Losses at the gene ends were 5 bases for V and 1 base for J; bases not matched to a gene: 5. The CDR3 spans 16 residues. Per germline, CDR1 SGHTA and CDR2 FQGNSA. CDR3 sequence reads: CASSRLAGSRTDTQYF. CDR3 nucleotides: TGTGCCAGCAGCAGACTAGCGGGGTCCCGCACAGATACGCAGTATTTT.